This TCR beta chain was recorded in a study of T cells in Graves' hyperthyroidism and ophthalmopathy. Study context: Peripheral blood was drawn at first diagnosis, prior to all treatment.

Notes on this clonotype: Its antigen is currently unknown. A single base separates this from a much larger clone, so it may be a read error.

Findings of the study overall: Most thyroid clonotypes expanded above 0.001 appeared in blood too.

The CDR3 regions of TCR beta were amplified from RNA transcripts. The HTBI set primed first-round TCR CDR3 RT-PCR. TCRdb ran MiXCR on the multiplex PCR reads and lists one entry per CDR3 protein. The table shows under 650,000 distinct CDR3 sequences, with around 15% occurring only once. Sequencing was performed on blood. The TCR sequence derives from a young woman with Graves' hyperthyroidism.

In DNA, the CDR3 is TGTGCCAGCAGCTCCCCTTGGAACTACGAGCAGCACTTC. This translates into CASSSPWNYEQHF. The J gene is TRBJ2-7, the V gene TRBV7-2; D gene uncertain. Per the germline V gene, CDR1 is SGHTA and CDR2 is FQGNSA. The CDR3 is 13 amino acids.